This TCR beta chain stems from a study of beta chain features in type 1 diabetes. Germline V lookup: CDR1 SGHAT, CDR2 FQNNGV. The ends were cut back, 5 bases at V and 1 base at J, with 5 bases in the middle. This CDR3 comprises 12 residues. All of the isolated RNA was reverse transcribed, so expressed TCRB transcripts were sequenced. Sequenced by immunoSEQ multiplex PCR; TCRdb stores in-frame clones only, minus some. The repertoire includes 970,000 or so clones, 17% of them detected once, and around 0.02% sits in the top ten. This clone was observed a few times. This rearrangement joins TRBV11-2 to TRBJ1-1; D not certain. This receptor was taken from a woman between 18 and 29 years old in good health. The sequencing input was naive CD4+ T cells from blood. The CDR3 region has the DNA TGTGCCAGCAGCGACACGAACACTGAAGCTTTCTTT. This sequence encodes CASSDTNTEAFF.